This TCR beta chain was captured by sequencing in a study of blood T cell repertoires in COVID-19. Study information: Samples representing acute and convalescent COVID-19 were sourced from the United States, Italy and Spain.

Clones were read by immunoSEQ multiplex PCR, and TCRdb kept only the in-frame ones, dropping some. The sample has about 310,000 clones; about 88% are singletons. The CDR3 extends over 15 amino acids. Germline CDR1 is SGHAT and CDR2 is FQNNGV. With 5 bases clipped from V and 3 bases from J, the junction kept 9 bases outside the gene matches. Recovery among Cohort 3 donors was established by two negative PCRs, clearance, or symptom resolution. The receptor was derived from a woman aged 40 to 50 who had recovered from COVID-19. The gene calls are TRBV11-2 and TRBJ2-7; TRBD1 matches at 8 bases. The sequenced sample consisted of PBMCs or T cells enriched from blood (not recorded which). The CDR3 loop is CASSRAGTGRYEQYF. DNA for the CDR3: TGTGCCAGCAGCAGAGCCGGGACAGGACGCTACGAGCAGTACTTC.